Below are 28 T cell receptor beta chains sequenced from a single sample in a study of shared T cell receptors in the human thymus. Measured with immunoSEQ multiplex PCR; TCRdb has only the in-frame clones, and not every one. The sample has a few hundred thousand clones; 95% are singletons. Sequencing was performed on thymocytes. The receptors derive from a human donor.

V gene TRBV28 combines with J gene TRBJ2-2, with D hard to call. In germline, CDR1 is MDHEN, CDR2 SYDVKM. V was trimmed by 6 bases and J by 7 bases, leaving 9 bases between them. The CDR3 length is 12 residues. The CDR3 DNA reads TGTGCCAGCAGCCTCTACAGCGGGGAGCTGTTTTTT. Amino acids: CASSLYSGELFF.

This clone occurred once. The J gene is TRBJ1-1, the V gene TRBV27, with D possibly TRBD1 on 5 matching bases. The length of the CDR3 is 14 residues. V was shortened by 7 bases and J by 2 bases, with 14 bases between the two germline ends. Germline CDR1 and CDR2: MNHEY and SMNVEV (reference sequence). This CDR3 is CASNPGRKNTEAFF. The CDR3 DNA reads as TGTGCCAGCAACCCGGGACGGAAAAACACTGAAGCTTTCTTT.

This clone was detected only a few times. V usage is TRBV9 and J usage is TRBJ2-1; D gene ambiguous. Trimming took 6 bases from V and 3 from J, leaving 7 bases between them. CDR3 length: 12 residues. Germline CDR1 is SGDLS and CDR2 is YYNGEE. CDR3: CASTRDYNEQFF. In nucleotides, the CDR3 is TGTGCCAGCACAAGGGACTACAATGAGCAGTTCTTC.

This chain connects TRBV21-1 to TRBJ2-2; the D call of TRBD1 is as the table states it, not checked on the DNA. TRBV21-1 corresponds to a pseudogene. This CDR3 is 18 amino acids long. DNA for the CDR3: TGTGCCAGCAGCTTCCCGGAGGGGGACAGGGGCCAAACCGGGGAGCTGTTTTTT. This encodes CASSFPEGDRGQTGELFF.

CDR3 protein: CASDAGGSYNEQFF. The CDR3 bases are TGCGCCAGCGACGCGGGAGGGTCCTACAATGAGCAGTTCTTC. The chain uses TRBV10-2 and TRBJ2-1; TRBD2 matches 9 bases. This CDR3 is built from 14 residues. CDR1 WSHSY and CDR2 SAAADI come from the germline V gene. The ends lost 8 bases at V and 1 base at J; junction bases unmatched: 3.

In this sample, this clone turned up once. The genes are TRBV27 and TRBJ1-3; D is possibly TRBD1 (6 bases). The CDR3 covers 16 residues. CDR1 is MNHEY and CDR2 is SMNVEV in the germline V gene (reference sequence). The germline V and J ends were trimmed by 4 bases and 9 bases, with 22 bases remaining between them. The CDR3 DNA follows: TGTGCCAGCAGTTCGGGGGCGAGGGCCTCCTTCGGCACCATATATTTT. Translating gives CASSSGARASFGTIYF.

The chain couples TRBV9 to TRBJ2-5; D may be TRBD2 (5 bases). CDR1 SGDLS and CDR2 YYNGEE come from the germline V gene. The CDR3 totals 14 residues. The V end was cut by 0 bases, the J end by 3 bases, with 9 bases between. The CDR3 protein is CASSVGRGKETQYF. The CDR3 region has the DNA TGTGCCAGCAGCGTAGGCCGAGGGAAAGAGACCCAGTACTTC.

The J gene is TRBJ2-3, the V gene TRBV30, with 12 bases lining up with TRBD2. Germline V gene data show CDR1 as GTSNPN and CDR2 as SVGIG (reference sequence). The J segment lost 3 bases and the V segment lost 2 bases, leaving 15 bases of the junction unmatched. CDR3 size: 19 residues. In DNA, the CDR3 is TGTGCCTGGAGTCCCCTAGCGGGAGGGCCTAAGAGGGGAACAGATACGCAGTATTTT. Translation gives CAWSPLAGGPKRGTDTQYF.

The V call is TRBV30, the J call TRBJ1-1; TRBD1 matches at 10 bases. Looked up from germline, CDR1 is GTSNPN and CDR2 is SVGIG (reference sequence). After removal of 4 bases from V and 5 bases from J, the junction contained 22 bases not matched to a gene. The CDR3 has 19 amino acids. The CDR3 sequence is CAWTPWTLTGTGEGTEAFF. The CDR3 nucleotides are TGTGCCTGGACCCCCTGGACTCTAACCGGGACAGGGGAGGGAACTGAAGCTTTCTTT.

CDR3 sequence: CASSHLTGGEDEQFF. In DNA form, the CDR3 reads TGTGCCAGCAGCCACCTGACAGGGGGCGAAGATGAGCAGTTCTTC. The chain combines TRBV11-3 with TRBJ2-1; 10 nucleotides match TRBD1. The CDR3 contains 15 residues. Germline V gene lookup returns CDR1 SGHNT and CDR2 YENEEA. J was trimmed by 8 bases and V by 5 bases; bases with no gene match: 9.

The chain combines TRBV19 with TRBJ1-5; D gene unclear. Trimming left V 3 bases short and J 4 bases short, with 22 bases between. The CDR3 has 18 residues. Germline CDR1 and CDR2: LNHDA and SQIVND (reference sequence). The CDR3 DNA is TGTGCCAGTAGTATCGCCCCAAATCGGACGGAAGTAAATCAGCCCCAGCATTTT. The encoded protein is CASSIAPNRTEVNQPQHF.

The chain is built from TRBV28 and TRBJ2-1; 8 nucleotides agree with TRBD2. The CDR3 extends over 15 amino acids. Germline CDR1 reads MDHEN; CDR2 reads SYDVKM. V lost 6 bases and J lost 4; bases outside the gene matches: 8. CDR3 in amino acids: CASSPAQRGYNEQFF. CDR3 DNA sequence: TGTGCCAGCAGCCCGGCCCAGCGGGGGTACAATGAGCAGTTCTTC.

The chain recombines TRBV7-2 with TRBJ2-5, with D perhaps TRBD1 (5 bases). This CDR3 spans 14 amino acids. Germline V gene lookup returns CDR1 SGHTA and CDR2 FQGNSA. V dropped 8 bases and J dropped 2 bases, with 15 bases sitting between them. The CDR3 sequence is CASLGQGTQETQYF. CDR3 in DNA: TGTGCCAGCCTTGGGCAGGGAACTCAAGAGACCCAGTACTTC.

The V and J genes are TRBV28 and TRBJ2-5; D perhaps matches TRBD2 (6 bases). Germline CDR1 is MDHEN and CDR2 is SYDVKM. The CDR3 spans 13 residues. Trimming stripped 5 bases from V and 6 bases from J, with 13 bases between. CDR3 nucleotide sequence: TGTGCCAGCAGTGCACAGGAGGGCAAGACCCAGTACTTC. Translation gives CASSAQEGKTQYF.

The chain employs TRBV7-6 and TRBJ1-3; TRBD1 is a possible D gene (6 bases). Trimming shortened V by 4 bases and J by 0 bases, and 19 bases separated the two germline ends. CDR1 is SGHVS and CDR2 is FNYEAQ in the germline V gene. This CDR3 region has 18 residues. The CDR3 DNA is TGTGCCAGCAGCTCCTTAGGGGGGAATCAGAACTCTGGAAACACCATATATTTT. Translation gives CASSSLGGNQNSGNTIYF.

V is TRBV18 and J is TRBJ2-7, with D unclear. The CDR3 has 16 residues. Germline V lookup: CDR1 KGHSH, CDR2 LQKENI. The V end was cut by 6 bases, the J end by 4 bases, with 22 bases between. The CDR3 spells CASSTLRSGPFYEQYF. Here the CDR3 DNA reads TGTGCCAGCTCCACTCTTCGGTCCGGACCTTTTTACGAGCAGTACTTC.

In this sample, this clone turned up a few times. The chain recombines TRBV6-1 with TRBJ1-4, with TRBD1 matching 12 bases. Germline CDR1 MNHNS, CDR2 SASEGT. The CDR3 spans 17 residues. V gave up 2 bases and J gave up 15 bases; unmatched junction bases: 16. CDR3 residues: CASSEPTPGQGANRVFF. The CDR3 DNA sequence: TGTGCCAGCAGTGAACCGACCCCGGGACAGGGGGCCAACAGGGTGTTTTTT.

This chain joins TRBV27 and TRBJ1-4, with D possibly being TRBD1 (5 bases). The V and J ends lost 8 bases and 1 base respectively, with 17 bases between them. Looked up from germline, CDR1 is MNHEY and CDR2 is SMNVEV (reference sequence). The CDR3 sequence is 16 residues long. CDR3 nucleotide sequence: TGTGCCAGCGGATGGGGATGGGGGGAAACTAATGAAAAACTGTTTTTT. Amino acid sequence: CASGWGWGETNEKLFF.

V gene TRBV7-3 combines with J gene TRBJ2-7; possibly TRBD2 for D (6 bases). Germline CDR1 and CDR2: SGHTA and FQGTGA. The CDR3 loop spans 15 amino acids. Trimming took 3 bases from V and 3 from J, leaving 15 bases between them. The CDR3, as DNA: TGTGCCAGCAGCTTCTCGGGCCACGGGGGCTACGAGCAGTACTTC. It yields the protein CASSFSGHGGYEQYF.

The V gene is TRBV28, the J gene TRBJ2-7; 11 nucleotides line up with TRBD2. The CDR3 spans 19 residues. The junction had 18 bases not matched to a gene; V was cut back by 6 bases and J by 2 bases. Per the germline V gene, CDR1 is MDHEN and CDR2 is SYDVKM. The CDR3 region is CASSLTSHPLAGGTYEQYF. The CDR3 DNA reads TGTGCCAGCAGCTTAACTTCTCACCCTCTAGCGGGAGGTACCTACGAGCAGTACTTC.

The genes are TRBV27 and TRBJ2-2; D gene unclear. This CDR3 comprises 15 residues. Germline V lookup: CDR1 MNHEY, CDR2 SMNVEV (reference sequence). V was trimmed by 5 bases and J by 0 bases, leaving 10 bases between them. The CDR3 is CASSPPNANTGELFF. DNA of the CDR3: TGTGCCAGCAGTCCTCCGAATGCGAACACCGGGGAGCTGTTTTTT.

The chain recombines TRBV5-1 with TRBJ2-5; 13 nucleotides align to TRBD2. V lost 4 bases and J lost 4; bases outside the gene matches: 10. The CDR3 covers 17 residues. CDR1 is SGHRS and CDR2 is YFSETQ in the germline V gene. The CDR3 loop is CASSQNPTSGRRETQYF. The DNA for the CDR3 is TGCGCCAGCAGCCAAAACCCGACTAGCGGGAGGAGAGAGACCCAGTACTTC.

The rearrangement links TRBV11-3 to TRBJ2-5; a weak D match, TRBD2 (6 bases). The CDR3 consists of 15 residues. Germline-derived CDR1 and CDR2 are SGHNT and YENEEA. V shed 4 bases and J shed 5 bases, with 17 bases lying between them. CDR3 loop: CASSSGVPSDETQYF. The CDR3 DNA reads TGTGCCAGCAGCTCGGGGGTCCCGTCAGACGAGACCCAGTACTTC.

The CDR3 spells CASRRIYNTGELFF. CDR3 sequence (DNA): TGTGCCAGCAGACGAATCTATAACACCGGGGAGCTGTTTTTT. The V and J genes are TRBV27 and TRBJ2-2; D not certain. CDR1 MNHEY and CDR2 SMNVEV come from the germline V gene (reference sequence). V lost 6 bases to trimming and J lost 2 bases, with 10 bases between them. CDR3 length equals 14 residues.

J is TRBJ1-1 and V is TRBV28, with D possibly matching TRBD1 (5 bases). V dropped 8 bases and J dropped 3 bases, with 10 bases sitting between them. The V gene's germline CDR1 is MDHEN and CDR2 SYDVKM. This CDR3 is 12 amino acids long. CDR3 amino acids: CASSWGDTEAFF. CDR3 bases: TGTGCCAGCTCTTGGGGGGACACTGAAGCTTTCTTT.

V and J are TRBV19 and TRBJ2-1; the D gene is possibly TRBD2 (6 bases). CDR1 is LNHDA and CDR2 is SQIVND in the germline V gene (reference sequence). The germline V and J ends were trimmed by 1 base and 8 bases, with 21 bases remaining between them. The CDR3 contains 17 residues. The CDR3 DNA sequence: TGTGCCAGTAGTATAGCTCCCAGGGTAGCGGTTCGGGATGAGCAGTTCTTC. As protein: CASSIAPRVAVRDEQFF.

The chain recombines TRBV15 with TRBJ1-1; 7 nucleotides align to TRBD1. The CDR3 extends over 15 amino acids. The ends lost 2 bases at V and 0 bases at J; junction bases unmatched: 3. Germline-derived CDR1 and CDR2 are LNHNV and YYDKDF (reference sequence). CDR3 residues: CATSRPRGVNTEAFF. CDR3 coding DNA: TGTGCCACCAGCAGACCCAGGGGGGTGAACACTGAAGCTTTCTTT.

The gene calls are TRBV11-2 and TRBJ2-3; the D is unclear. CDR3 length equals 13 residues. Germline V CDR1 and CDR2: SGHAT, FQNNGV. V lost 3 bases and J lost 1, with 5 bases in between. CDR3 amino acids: CASSFPRTDTQYF. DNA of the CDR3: TGTGCCAGCAGCTTCCCACGCACAGATACGCAGTATTTT.